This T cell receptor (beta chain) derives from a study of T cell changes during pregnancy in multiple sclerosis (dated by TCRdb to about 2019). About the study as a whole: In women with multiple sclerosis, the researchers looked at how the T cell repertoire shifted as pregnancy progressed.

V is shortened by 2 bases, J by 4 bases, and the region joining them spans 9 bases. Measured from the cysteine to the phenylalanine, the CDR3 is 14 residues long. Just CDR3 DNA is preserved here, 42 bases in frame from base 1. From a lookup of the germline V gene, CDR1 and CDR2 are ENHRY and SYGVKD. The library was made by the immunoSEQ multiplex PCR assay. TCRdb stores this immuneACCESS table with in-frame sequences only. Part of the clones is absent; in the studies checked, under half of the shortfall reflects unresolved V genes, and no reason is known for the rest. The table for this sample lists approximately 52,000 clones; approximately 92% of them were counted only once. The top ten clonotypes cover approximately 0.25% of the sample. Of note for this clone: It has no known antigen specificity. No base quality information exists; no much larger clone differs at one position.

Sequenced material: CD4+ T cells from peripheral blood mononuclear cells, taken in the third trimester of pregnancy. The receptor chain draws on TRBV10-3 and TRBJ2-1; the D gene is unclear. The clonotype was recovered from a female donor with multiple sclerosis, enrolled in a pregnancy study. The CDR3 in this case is CAISEGQEYNEQFF. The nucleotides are TGTGCCATCAGTGAGGGTCAGGAATACAATGAGCAGTTCTTC.